One sample yielded the 8 T cell receptor beta chains listed below, sequenced in a study of T cell responses to AZD1222 COVID-19 vaccine. Repertoires were generated with immunoSEQ multiplex PCR, while TCRdb's copy carries only in-frame clones and drops some. The table has 65,000 to 80,000 clones, approximately 90% seen once. The input for sequencing was peripheral blood, taken on day 0 of AZD1222 vaccination. These receptors were taken from an adult in good health.

In nucleotides, the CDR3 is TGCGCCAGCAGTCAATTCGCCGGTAGAATCGCAGATACGCAGTATTTT. This translates into CASSQFAGRIADTQYF. The rearrangement links TRBV23-1 to TRBJ2-3; D remains unclear. TRBV23-1 is sorted into the ORF group, with uncertain function. The CDR3 totals 16 residues. V dropped 1 base and J dropped 4 bases, with 15 bases sitting between them.

The chain employs TRBV9 and TRBJ1-3; D remains ambiguous. V was cut by 4 bases and J by 0 bases, with 8 bases left in between. The V gene's germline CDR1 is SGDLS and CDR2 YYNGEE. CDR3 length equals 14 residues. CDR3 loop: CASSTHSSGNTIYF. CDR3 bases: TGTGCCAGCAGCACACACAGCTCTGGAAACACCATATATTTT. Full variable domain (outside the CDR3, taken from reference TRBV9 and TRBJ1-3): DSGVTQTPKHLITATGQRVTLRCSPRSGDLSVYWYQQSLDQGLQFLIQYYNGEERAKGNILERFSAQQFPDLHSELNLSSLELGDSALYFCASSTHSSGNTIYFGEGSWLTVV.

The chain carries TRBV7-8 and TRBJ1-1; D is ambiguous. The CDR3 has 14 residues. Germline V gene sequence: CDR1 SGHVS, CDR2 FQNEAQ. V dropped 3 bases and J dropped 2 bases, with 10 bases sitting between them. DNA of the CDR3: TGTGCCAGCAGCTTTGGTGCGGTAAACACTGAAGCTTTCTTT. It yields the protein CASSFGAVNTEAFF.

This clone showed up just a few times. The chain combines TRBV2 with TRBJ2-2; D ambiguous. CDR1 and CDR2 from the germline V gene are SNHLY and FYNNEI. V was trimmed by 1 base and J by 9 bases, leaving 9 bases between them. The CDR3 is 13 residues long. The CDR3 DNA follows: TGTGCCAGCAGTGAAGTTCTCTACCGGGAGCTGTTTTTT. Its protein is CASSEVLYRELFF.

The chain uses TRBV9 and TRBJ1-1; 12 bases are a match to TRBD1. The length of the CDR3 is 21 residues. V dropped 2 bases and J dropped 0; count of bases not matched to a gene: 17. The V gene's germline CDR1 is SGDLS and CDR2 YYNGEE. Written as DNA, the CDR3 is TGTGCCAGCAGCGTCTCCCTCCCTTGGGACAGGGGGCGCGGGGTGAACACTGAAGCTTTCTTT. This gives the protein CASSVSLPWDRGRGVNTEAFF.

This clone was observed once. The chain carries TRBV7-2 and TRBJ1-4; possible D gene TRBD1, 6 bases. The CDR3 extends over 16 amino acids. The V gene's germline CDR1 is SGHTA and CDR2 FQGNSA. V lost 1 base and J 5 bases, leaving 14 bases between the germline ends. The CDR3 nucleotides read TGTGCCAGCAGCTTAGGAACAGGGTGGGGGAATGAAAAACTGTTTTTT. Its translation is CASSLGTGWGNEKLFF.

This chain joins TRBV6-5 and TRBJ2-2; unclear D gene. Germline V lookup: CDR1 MNHEY, CDR2 SVGAGI. V was shortened by 6 bases and J by 1 base, with 3 bases between the two germline ends. The length of the CDR3 is 12 residues. For the CDR3, the DNA is TGTGCCAGCAGCGGGAACACCGGGGAGCTGTTTTTT. Its protein is CASSGNTGELFF.

This clone was observed a handful of times. The V and J genes are TRBV6-2 or TRBV6-3 and TRBJ1-1; D gene uncertain. Germline assignment: CDR1 MNHEY and CDR2 SVGEGT. V was clipped by 2 bases and J by 10 bases, with 14 bases between them. The CDR3 covers 13 residues. The CDR3: CASSYEGRSGAFF. The CDR3 DNA follows: TGTGCCAGCAGTTACGAGGGCAGGTCTGGAGCTTTCTTT.